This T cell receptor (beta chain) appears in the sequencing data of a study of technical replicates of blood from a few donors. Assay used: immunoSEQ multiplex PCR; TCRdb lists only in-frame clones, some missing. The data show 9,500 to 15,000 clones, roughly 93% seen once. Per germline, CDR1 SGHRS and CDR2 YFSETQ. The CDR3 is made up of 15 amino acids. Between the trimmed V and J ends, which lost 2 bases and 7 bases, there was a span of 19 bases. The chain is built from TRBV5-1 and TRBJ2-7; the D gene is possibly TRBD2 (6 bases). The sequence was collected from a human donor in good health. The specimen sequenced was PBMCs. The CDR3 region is CASSFLAEGVGEQYF. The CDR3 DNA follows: TGCGCCAGCAGCTTTTTAGCGGAAGGAGTCGGGGAGCAGTACTTC.